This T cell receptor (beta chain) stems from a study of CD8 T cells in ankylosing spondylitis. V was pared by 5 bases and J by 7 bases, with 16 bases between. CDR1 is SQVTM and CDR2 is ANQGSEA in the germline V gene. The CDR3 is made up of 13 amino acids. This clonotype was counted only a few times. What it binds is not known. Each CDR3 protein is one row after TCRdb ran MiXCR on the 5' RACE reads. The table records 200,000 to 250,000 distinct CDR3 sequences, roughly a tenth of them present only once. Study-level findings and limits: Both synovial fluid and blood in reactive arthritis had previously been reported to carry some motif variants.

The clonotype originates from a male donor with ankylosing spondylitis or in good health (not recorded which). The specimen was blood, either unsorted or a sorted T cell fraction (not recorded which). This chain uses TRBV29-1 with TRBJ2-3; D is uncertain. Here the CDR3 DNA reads TGCAGCGTTCCAGAACCCGAAAGGTATACGCAGTATTTT. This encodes CSVPEPERYTQYF.